One and the same sample provided the 32 T cell receptor beta chains below, sequenced in a study of cytomegalovirus exposure and HLA in healthy donors. The assay was immunoSEQ multiplex PCR, and TCRdb's table has in-frame clones only and misses some. The sample lists 60,000 to 85,000 clones, 96% occurring once. Sample: PBMCs. The receptors shown here come from a woman younger than 35 in good health and CMV-seropositive.

This clone was observed a handful of times. The DNA for the CDR3 is TGCAGCGGTCGCAGGGCAAACACTGAAGCTTTCTTT. Translation: CSGRRANTEAFF. The chain links TRBV29-1 to TRBJ1-1; TRBD1 might be the D (5 bases). This CDR3 has 12 amino acids. Germline lookup yields CDR1 SQVTM and CDR2 ANQGSEA. The V gene lost 7 bases and the J gene lost 2 bases, with 11 bases spanning the gap.

V and J are TRBV4-1 and TRBJ1-2; the D gene is possibly TRBD1 (5 bases). Germline assignment: CDR1 MGHRA and CDR2 YSYEKL. V was pared by 0 bases and J by 8 bases, with 10 bases between. The CDR3 consists of 13 residues. The DNA for the CDR3 is TGCGCCAGCAGCCAAGAAGTGGGGCAAGGCTACACCTTC. It codes for CASSQEVGQGYTF.

This clone was seen once. V and J are TRBV9 and TRBJ2-6, with D maybe TRBD1 (6 bases). The CDR3 consists of 17 residues. Germline-derived CDR1 and CDR2 are SGDLS and YYNGEE. V shed 3 bases and J shed 0 bases, with 13 bases lying between them. The CDR3 sequence: CASSARQVSSGANVLTF. CDR3 DNA sequence: TGTGCCAGCAGCGCGAGACAGGTATCCTCTGGGGCCAACGTCCTGACTTTC.

The rearrangement uses TRBV18 and TRBJ1-1; 12 bases map to TRBD1. CDR3 size: 15 residues. Losses at the gene ends were 3 bases for V and 5 bases for J; bases not matched to a gene: 4. CDR1 and CDR2 (germline): KGHSH, LQKENI. CDR3 coding DNA: TGTGCCAGCTCACCGGGGGACAGGGGGCATACTGAAGCTTTCTTT. It encodes CASSPGDRGHTEAFF.

CDR3 DNA sequence: TGCGCCAGCAGCCATAACCCTAGCGGGAGTAACTATGAGCAGTTCTTC. It yields the protein CASSHNPSGSNYEQFF. This sequence joins TRBV4-1 and TRBJ2-1, with 10 bases fitting TRBD2. There are 16 residues in the CDR3. The junction had 10 bases not matched to a gene; V was cut back by 3 bases and J by 8 bases. Germline CDR1 and CDR2: MGHRA and YSYEKL.

The chain employs TRBV28 and TRBJ2-2; D perhaps matches TRBD1 (8 bases). Trimming left V 10 bases short and J 5 bases short, with 14 bases between. Looked up from germline, CDR1 is MDHEN and CDR2 is SYDVKM. The CDR3 is 13 amino acids. The CDR3 DNA sequence: TGTGCCATCTACAGGGGGGGGACCGGGGAGCTGTTTTTT. Translating it yields CAIYRGGTGELFF.

The V and J genes are TRBV10-3 and TRBJ2-7; 10 nucleotides match TRBD1. Germline assignment: CDR1 ENHRY and CDR2 SYGVKD. The CDR3 sequence is 16 residues long. V was pared by 6 bases and J by 2 bases, with 10 bases of the junction left unmatched. The CDR3 bases are TGTGCCATCAGACAAGACAGGGGGCTTGAAACCTACGAGCAGTACTTC. Protein sequence: CAIRQDRGLETYEQYF.

V usage is TRBV4-3 and J usage is TRBJ1-2; 7 bases are a match to TRBD1. Germline CDR1 and CDR2: LGHNA and YSLEER. This CDR3 is 15 amino acids long. The trim removed 1 base at V and 3 bases at J, leaving 5 bases unmatched. CDR3 DNA: TGCGCCAGCAGCCAAGGGGCCGGGACAGACTATGGCTACACCTTC. Encoded protein: CASSQGAGTDYGYTF.

Here the CDR3 reads CASSFWDYAYEQYF. The CDR3 nucleotides are TGTGCCAGCAGTTTCTGGGACTACGCCTACGAGCAGTACTTC. V is TRBV28 and J is TRBJ2-7; 7 bases fit TRBD2. The CDR3 is made up of 14 amino acids. The V and J ends lost 3 bases and 2 bases, in that order; junction bases with no gene match: 4. CDR1 and CDR2 (germline): MDHEN, SYDVKM.

The chain employs TRBV7-9 and TRBJ1-2; the D is unclear. The CDR3 loop spans 14 amino acids. V gave up 2 bases and J gave up 6 bases, with 13 bases separating them. CDR1 is SEHNR, CDR2 FQNEAQ, per germline (reference sequence). As DNA, the CDR3 is TGTGCCAGCAGCTTATCGCATCCGGAGGATGGCTACACCTTC. Translated, it gives CASSLSHPEDGYTF. Full variable domain (outside the CDR3, taken from reference TRBV7-9 and TRBJ1-2): DTGVSQNPRHKITKRGQNVTFRCDPISEHNRLYWYRQTLGQGPEFLTYFQNEAQLEKSRLLSDRFSAERPKGSFSTLEIQRTEQGDSAMYLCASSLSHPEDGYTFGSGTRLTVV.

The chain carries TRBV7-8 and TRBJ1-2, with 7 bases identical to TRBD1. The germline V gene encodes CDR1 SGHVS and CDR2 FQNEAQ. V gave up 1 base and J gave up 4 bases; unmatched junction bases: 3. The CDR3 is 14 residues long. In nucleotides, the CDR3 is TGTGCCAGCAGCTTAGGACAGGGAGTCTATGGCTACACCTTC. Translated, it gives CASSLGQGVYGYTF.

The chain couples TRBV15 to TRBJ2-4; 7 bases agree with TRBD1. This CDR3 has 17 residues. Trimming took 1 base from V and 2 from J; bases not matched to a gene: 8. Looked up from germline, CDR1 is LNHNV and CDR2 is YYDKDF (reference sequence). CDR3 DNA: TGTGCCACCAGCAGAGGGTCACGACAGGGTACCAAAAACATTCAGTACTTC. This sequence encodes CATSRGSRQGTKNIQYF.

The chain is built from TRBV6-4 and TRBJ2-3; weak D call: TRBD2 (6 bases). Trimming cost V 4 bases and J 0 bases, with 8 bases left between them. The CDR3 contains 14 residues. In germline, CDR1 is MRHNA, CDR2 SNTAGT. CDR3 coding DNA: TGTGCCAGCAGTGCCGGGACTAGCACAGATACGCAGTATTTT. Protein sequence: CASSAGTSTDTQYF.

This clone came up once. V and J are TRBV9 and TRBJ2-5; D perhaps matches TRBD1 (6 bases). Germline lookup yields CDR1 SGDLS and CDR2 YYNGEE. Trimming removed 0 bases from V and 3 bases from J, with 9 bases in between. This CDR3 has 14 residues. The DNA for the CDR3 is TGTGCCAGCAGCGTAGCTGAGGGGGAAGAGACCCAGTACTTC. Protein product: CASSVAEGEETQYF.

This chain joins TRBV29-1 and TRBJ1-2; TRBD1 aligns across 7 bases. The CDR3 spans 14 residues. CDR1 and CDR2 from the germline V gene are SQVTM and ANQGSEA. V was clipped by 2 bases and J by 4 bases; unmatched bases: 7. The CDR3 protein is CSVERSGGIYGYTF. The CDR3 DNA sequence: TGCAGCGTTGAACGTTCAGGGGGTATCTATGGCTACACCTTC.

This rearrangement joins TRBV2 to TRBJ1-5; D is possibly TRBD1 (6 bases). The germline CDR1 and CDR2 sequences are SNHLY and FYNNEI. The CDR3 covers 14 residues. V lost 4 bases and J lost 3, with 10 bases in between. This CDR3 reads CASSADRNNQPQHF. The CDR3 nucleotides read TGTGCCAGCAGTGCCGACAGGAACAATCAGCCCCAGCATTTT.

The V gene is TRBV4-2, the J gene TRBJ2-3; 11 bases agree with TRBD2. The CDR3 covers 17 residues. Unmatched junction bases numbered 7, after V lost 1 base and J lost 4 bases. CDR1 LGHNA and CDR2 YNFKEQ come from the germline V gene. The CDR3 sequence is CASSQGELAGAADTQYF. The DNA for the CDR3 is TGTGCCAGCAGCCAAGGAGAACTAGCGGGAGCAGCAGATACGCAGTATTTT.

The chain uses TRBV7-3 and TRBJ2-2; no clear D gene. The V end was cut by 5 bases, the J end by 7 bases, with 8 bases between. Germline V gene sequence: CDR1 SGHTA, CDR2 FQGTGA. This CDR3 has 12 residues. Here the CDR3 DNA reads TGTGCCAGCAGCCATTCAGACGGGGAGCTGTTTTTT. Protein: CASSHSDGELFF.

Here the CDR3 reads CASSPGLAGTSYEQYF. The CDR3 bases are TGTGCCAGCAGCCCCGGACTAGCGGGAACCTCCTACGAGCAGTACTTC. The chain combines TRBV11-2 with TRBJ2-7, with 12 bases aligning to TRBD2. This CDR3 spans 16 amino acids. V trimming: 5 bases; J trimming: 0 bases; junction bases outside the gene matches: 5. Germline CDR1 and CDR2: SGHAT and FQNNGV.

The chain combines TRBV7-9 with TRBJ2-7; TRBD2 aligns across 8 bases. This CDR3 has 15 amino acids. Germline values: CDR1 SEHNR, CDR2 FQNEAQ (reference sequence). With V trimmed by 10 bases and J by 3 bases, 14 bases remained unmatched. CDR3 in amino acids: CATVPIAGSYYEQYF. CDR3 bases: TGTGCCACAGTCCCTATAGCGGGATCTTACTACGAGCAGTACTTC.

The count of this clone is one. Other DNA sequences in this sample translate to the same CDR3. V is TRBV18 and J is TRBJ2-7; D is perhaps TRBD1 (6 bases). This CDR3 comprises 13 residues. The germline CDR1 and CDR2 sequences are KGHSH and LQKENI. V was clipped by 2 bases and J by 3 bases, with 8 bases between them. In DNA form, the CDR3 reads TGTGCCAGCTCACCAACAGGGTACTACGAGCAGTACTTC. Amino acids: CASSPTGYYEQYF.

In its sample, this clone was seen once. J is TRBJ2-3 and V is TRBV6-5, with 7 bases fitting TRBD2. From germline, CDR1 is MNHEY and CDR2 SVGAGI. The CDR3 totals 16 residues. Germline trimming cut 1 base from V and 4 bases from J; bases unmatched to any gene: 8. This chain's CDR3 is CASSYLPSGLSDTQYF. CDR3 in DNA: TGTGCCAGCAGTTACTTGCCTAGCGGCCTTTCAGATACGCAGTATTTT.

This clone is a singleton in its sample. The chain links TRBV28 to TRBJ1-4, with 9 bases that match TRBD1. In germline, CDR1 is MDHEN, CDR2 SYDVKM. This CDR3 comprises 14 residues. Trimming took 7 bases from V and 4 from J; bases not matched to a gene: 4. CDR3 sequence: CASTTGGGNEKLFF. In nucleotides, the CDR3 is TGTGCCAGCACAACAGGGGGCGGTAATGAAAAACTGTTTTTT.

The table lists this clone with a count of one. The chain employs TRBV19 and TRBJ2-1; 9 bases align to TRBD2. Trimming removed 3 bases from V and 7 bases from J; junction bases left unmatched: 4. The CDR3 totals 14 residues. Germline CDR1 reads LNHDA; CDR2 reads SQIVND (reference sequence). CDR3 sequence (DNA): TGTGCCAGTAGTATGGGGACTAGCTGGAATGAGCAGTTCTTC. This gives the protein CASSMGTSWNEQFF.

The V call is TRBV4-1, the J call TRBJ2-7, with 11 bases matching TRBD2. Germline V lookup: CDR1 MGHRA, CDR2 YSYEKL. The J segment lost 2 bases and the V segment lost 3 bases, leaving 6 bases of the junction unmatched. This CDR3 contains 16 residues. This CDR3 reads CASSHLTSGNTYEQYF. As DNA, the CDR3 is TGCGCCAGCAGCCACCTGACTAGCGGGAATACCTACGAGCAGTACTTC.

The rearrangement joins TRBV5-4 to TRBJ2-2; TRBD1 matches 7 bases. With V trimmed by 6 bases and J by 3 bases, 5 bases remained unmatched. Germline CDR1 SGHNT, CDR2 YYREEE (reference sequence). The CDR3 extends over 14 amino acids. The DNA for the CDR3 is TGTGCCAGCATGGGGGACAGCCACACCGGGGAGCTGTTTTTT. As protein: CASMGDSHTGELFF.

Concerning this clone: Germline and junction disagree at one end, which may indicate a read error. V and J are TRBV6-4 and TRBJ2-7; D call uncertain. The germline V gene has CDR1 MRHNA and CDR2 SNTAGT. This CDR3 region has 13 residues. The CDR3 coding sequence is TGTGCCAGCAGTTACTCGGCAGGTAACGAGCAGTACTTC. Amino acids: CASSYSAGNEQYF.

This clone showed up just once. The chain links TRBV5-8 to TRBJ1-4; D gene ambiguous. Trimming removed 0 bases at V and 7 bases at J, with 13 bases between. This CDR3 spans 15 amino acids. CDR1 SGHTS and CDR2 YDEGEE come from the germline V gene. Here the CDR3 reads CASSLGGGGSEKLFF. CDR3 DNA sequence: TGTGCCAGCAGCTTGGGAGGAGGTGGCAGTGAAAAACTGTTTTTT.

The chain recombines TRBV12-5 with TRBJ2-5, with D possibly being TRBD2 (6 bases). The V and J ends lost 0 bases and 3 bases respectively, with 20 bases between them. The germline CDR1 and CDR2 sequences are LGHNT and FRNRAP. This CDR3 is built from 18 residues. CDR3 sequence (DNA): TGTGCTAGTGGTTTGGTAGTTTCTGGAGGGGCCCAAAAAGAGACCCAGTACTTC. It codes for CASGLVVSGGAQKETQYF.

V usage is TRBV7-9 and J usage is TRBJ2-7; 12 positions agree with TRBD1. CDR3 length: 13 amino acids. Trimming took 8 bases from V and 6 from J; bases not matched to a gene: 5. Germline CDR1 SEHNR, CDR2 FQNEAQ (reference sequence). CDR3 amino acids: CASGGTGGVEQYF. The CDR3 DNA reads TGTGCCAGCGGGGGGACAGGGGGCGTCGAGCAGTACTTC.

J is TRBJ2-2 and V is TRBV28, with 9 bases that match TRBD1. The V segment lost 5 bases and the J segment 5 bases; nucleotides outside the gene matches: 6. Germline V gives CDR1 MDHEN, CDR2 SYDVKM. The CDR3 totals 15 residues. The chain's CDR3 is CASSIDRGMTGELFF. The DNA of the CDR3 is TGTGCCAGCAGTATAGACAGGGGGATGACCGGGGAGCTGTTTTTT.

V and J are TRBV5-4 and TRBJ2-1; perhaps TRBD2 as D (7 bases). V was pared by 1 base and J by 3 bases, with 14 bases between. The germline V gene has CDR1 SGHNT and CDR2 YYREEE (reference sequence). The length of the CDR3 is 16 residues. CDR3 region: CASSLKGGGGYNEQFF. The DNA for the CDR3 is TGTGCCAGCAGCTTGAAGGGGGGAGGGGGCTACAATGAGCAGTTCTTC.